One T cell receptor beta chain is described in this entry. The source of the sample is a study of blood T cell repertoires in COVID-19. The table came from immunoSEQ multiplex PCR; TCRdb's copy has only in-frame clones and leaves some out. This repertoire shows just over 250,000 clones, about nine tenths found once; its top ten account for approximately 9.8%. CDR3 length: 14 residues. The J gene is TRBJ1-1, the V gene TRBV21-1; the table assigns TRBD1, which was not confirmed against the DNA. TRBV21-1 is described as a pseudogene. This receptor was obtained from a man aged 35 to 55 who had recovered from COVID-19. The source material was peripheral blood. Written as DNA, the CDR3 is TGTGCCAGCAGCCCCTACAGGAGAAACACTGAAGCTTTCTTT. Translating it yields CASSPYRRNTEAFF.